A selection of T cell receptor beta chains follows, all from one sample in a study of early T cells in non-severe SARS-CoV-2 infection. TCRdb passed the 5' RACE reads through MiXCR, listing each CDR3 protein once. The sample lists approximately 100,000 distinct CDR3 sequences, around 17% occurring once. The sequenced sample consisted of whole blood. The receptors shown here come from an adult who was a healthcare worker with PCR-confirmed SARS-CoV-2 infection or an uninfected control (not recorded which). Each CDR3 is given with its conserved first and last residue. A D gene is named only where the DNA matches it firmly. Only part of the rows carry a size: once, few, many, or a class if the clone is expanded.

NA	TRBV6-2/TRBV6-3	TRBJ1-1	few	CASSYMANTEAFF	TGTGCCAGCAGTTACATGGCGAACACTGAAGCTTTCTTT
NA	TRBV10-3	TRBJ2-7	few	CAISEGGYEQYF	TGTGCCATCAGTGAGGGGGGGTACGAGCAGTACTTC
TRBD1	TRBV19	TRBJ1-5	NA	CASSMGQGAQHF	TGTGCCAGTAGTATGGGACAGGGGGCCCAGCATTTT
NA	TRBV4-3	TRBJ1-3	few	CASSVRVSKASGNTIYF	TGCGCCAGCAGCGTCAGGGTCAGCAAAGCTTCTGGAAACACCATATATTTT
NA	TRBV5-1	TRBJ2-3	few	CASSFAGRTDTQYF	TGCGCCAGCAGCTTTGCGGGGCGCACAGATACGCAGTATTTT
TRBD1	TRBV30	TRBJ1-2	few	CAWSVSGTGTYYGYTF	TGTGCCTGGAGTGTCTCCGGGACAGGGACCTACTATGGCTACACCTTC
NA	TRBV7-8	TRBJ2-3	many	CASSLAQVVTDTQYF	TGTGCCAGCAGCTTAGCGCAGGTAGTCACAGATACGCAGTATTTT
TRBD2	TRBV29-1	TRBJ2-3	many	CSVGGRATDTQYF	TGCAGCGTTGGCGGGAGGGCCACAGATACGCAGTATTTT
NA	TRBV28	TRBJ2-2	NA	CASSTYTGELFF	TGTGCCAGCAGTACATACACCGGGGAGCTGTTTTTT
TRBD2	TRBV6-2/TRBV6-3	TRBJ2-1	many	CASGLADNNEQFF	TGTGCCAGCGGACTAGCGGATAACAATGAGCAGTTCTTC
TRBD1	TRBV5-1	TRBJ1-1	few	CASSLSGTGTEAFF	TGCGCCAGCAGCTTGAGTGGGACAGGGACTGAAGCTTTCTTT
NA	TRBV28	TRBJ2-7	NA	CASSSNRVLSYEQYF	TGTGCCAGCAGTTCCAACAGAGTACTCTCCTACGAGCAGTACTTC
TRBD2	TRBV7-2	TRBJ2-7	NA	CASSRLAASYEQYF	TGTGCCAGCAGCCGACTAGCGGCCTCCTACGAGCAGTACTTC
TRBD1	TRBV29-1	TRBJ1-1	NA	CSGGQGGTEAFF	TGCAGCGGAGGACAGGGAGGGACTGAAGCTTTCTTT
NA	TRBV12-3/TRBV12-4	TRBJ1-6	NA	CASSFSGNNSPLHF	TGTGCCAGCAGTTTTTCAGGGAATAATTCACCCCTCCACTTT
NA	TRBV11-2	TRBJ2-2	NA	CASSLDPKGTVTGELFF	TGTGCCAGCAGCTTAGATCCCAAGGGGACGGTCACCGGGGAGCTGTTTTTT
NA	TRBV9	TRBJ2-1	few	CASGSSAYNEQFF	TGTGCCAGCGGGAGTTCCGCTTACAATGAGCAGTTCTTC
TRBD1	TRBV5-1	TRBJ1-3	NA	CASSLTGDSGNTIYF	TGCGCCAGCAGCTTAACAGGGGACTCTGGAAACACCATATATTTT
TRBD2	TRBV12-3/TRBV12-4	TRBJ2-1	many	CASSWTSGRVSYNEQFF	TGTGCCAGCAGCTGGACTAGCGGGAGGGTATCCTACAATGAGCAGTTCTTC
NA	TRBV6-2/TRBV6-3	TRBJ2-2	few	CASSYSRAQGGELFF	TGTGCCAGCAGTTACTCGCGTGCGCAGGGCGGGGAGCTGTTTTTT
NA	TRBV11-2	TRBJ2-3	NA	CASSFRLATGDTQYF	TGTGCCAGCAGCTTCAGACTAGCTACAGGGGATACGCAGTATTTT
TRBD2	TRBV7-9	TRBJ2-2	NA	CASSPQVLLRERKNTGELFF	TGTGCCAGCAGTCCTCAAGTCTTGTTGCGGGAGAGAAAGAACACCGGGGAGCTGTTTTTT
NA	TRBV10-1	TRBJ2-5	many	CASIVAARGTQYF	TGCGCCAGCATAGTAGCGGCGAGGGGGACCCAGTACTTC
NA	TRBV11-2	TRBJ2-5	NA	CASSFGPTKETQYF	TGTGCCAGCAGCTTTGGTCCAACTAAAGAGACCCAGTACTTC
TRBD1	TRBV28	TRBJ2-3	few	CASSLPGTGKEDTQYF	TGTGCCAGCAGTCTGCCCGGGACAGGGAAGGAAGATACGCAGTATTTT
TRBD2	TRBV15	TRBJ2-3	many	CATSGQRGPTDTQYF	TGTGCCACCAGCGGCCAGCGGGGGCCCACAGATACGCAGTATTTT
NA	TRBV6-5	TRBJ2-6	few	CASSLRTTSGANVLTF	TGTGCCAGCAGTTTACGGACCACTTCTGGGGCCAACGTCCTGACTTTC
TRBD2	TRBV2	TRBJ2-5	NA	CASSDGAGGTETQYF	TGTGCCAGCAGTGATGGGGCCGGGGGGACAGAGACCCAGTACTTC
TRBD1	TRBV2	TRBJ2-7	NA	CASRRAGQGYYEQYF	TGTGCCAGCAGGCGTGCGGGACAGGGTTACTACGAGCAGTACTTC